This T cell receptor beta chain was documented in a study of T cell repertoires in cytomegalovirus infection. The overall study: It can be stated that public TCR beta signatures indicated CMV infection as well as a matching HLA type.

In TCRdb, the reads were re-called with MiXCR into one record per CDR3 protein. The sample lists 400,000 to 550,000 distinct CDR3 sequences, 10% to 12% occurring once. Study-wide results and limits: In two of eight donors, the top clonotype was HLA-C-restricted CMV-specific.

This clonotype was detected ten times or more. Its antigen is undetermined. This clonotype was obtained from a human donor in good health (CMV status not recorded). Some clones in this sample may be carry-over from other donors' samples. Sequencing was carried out using PBMCs.

CDR3 amino acids: CASSPDSGIHGEYF. The CDR3 DNA reads as TGTGCCAGCAGCCCAGACTCCGGGATTCACGGGGAGTACTTC. The chain carries TRBV7-8 and TRBJ2-7; possible D gene TRBD2, 5 bases. This CDR3 region has 14 residues. Germline V lookup: CDR1 SGHVS, CDR2 FQNEAQ. V was cut by 5 bases and J by 11 bases, with 22 bases left in between.